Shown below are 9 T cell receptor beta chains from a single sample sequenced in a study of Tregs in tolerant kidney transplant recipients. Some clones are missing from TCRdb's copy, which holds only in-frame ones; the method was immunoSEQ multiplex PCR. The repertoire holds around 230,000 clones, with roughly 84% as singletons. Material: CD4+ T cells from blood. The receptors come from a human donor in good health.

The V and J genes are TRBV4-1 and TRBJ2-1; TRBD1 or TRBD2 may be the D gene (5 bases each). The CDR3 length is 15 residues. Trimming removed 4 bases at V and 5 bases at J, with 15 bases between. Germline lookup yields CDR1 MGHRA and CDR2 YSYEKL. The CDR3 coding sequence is TGCGCCAGCAGCCCATTCCGGGACGGTCACAATGAGCAGTTCTTC. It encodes CASSPFRDGHNEQFF.

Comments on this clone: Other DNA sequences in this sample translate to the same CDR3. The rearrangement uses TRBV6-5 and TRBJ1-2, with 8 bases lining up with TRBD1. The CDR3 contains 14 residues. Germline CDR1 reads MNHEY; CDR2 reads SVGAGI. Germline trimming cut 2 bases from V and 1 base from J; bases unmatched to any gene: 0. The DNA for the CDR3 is TGTGCCAGCAGTTACGACAGGGGTAACTATGGCTACACCTTC. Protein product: CASSYDRGNYGYTF.

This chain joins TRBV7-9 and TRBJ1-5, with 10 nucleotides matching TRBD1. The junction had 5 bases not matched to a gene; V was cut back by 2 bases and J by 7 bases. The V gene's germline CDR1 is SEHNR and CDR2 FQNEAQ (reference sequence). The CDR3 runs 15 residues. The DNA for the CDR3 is TGTGCCAGCAGCTTAAGTGGGACAGGGGACCAGCCCCAGCATTTT. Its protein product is CASSLSGTGDQPQHF.

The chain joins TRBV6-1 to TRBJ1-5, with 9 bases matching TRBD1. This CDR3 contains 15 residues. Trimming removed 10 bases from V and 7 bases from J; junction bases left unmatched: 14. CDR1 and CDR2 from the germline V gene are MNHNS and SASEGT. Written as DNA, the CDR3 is TGTGCCAACAAGACCCGGGACAGGGAAGGACAGCCCCAGCATTTT. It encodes CANKTRDREGQPQHF.

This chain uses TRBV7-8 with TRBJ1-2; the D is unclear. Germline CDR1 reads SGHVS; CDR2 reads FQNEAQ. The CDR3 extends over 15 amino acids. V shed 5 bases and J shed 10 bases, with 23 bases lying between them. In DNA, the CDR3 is TGTGCCAGCAGCCACAATGGGATACAAGCACGCGACTACACCTTC. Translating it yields CASSHNGIQARDYTF.

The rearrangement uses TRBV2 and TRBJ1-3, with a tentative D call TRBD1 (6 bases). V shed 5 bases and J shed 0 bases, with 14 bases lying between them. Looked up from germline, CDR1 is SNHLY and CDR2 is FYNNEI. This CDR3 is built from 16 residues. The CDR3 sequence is CASSQDRLFSGNTIYF. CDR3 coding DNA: TGTGCCAGCAGTCAGGACAGACTATTCTCTGGAAACACCATATATTTT.

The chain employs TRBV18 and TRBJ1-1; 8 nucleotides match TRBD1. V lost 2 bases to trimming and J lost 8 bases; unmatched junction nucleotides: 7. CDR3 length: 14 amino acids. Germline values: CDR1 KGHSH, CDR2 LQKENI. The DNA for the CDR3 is TGTGCCAGCTCACCATCGAGCCGGACAGGGGAAGCTTTCTTT. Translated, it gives CASSPSSRTGEAFF.

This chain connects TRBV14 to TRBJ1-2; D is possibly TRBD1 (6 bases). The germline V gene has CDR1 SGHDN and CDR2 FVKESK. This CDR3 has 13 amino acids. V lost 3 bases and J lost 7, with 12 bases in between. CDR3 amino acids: CASSQGVRGGYTF. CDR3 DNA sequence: TGTGCCAGCAGCCAGGGGGTCAGGGGTGGCTACACCTTC.

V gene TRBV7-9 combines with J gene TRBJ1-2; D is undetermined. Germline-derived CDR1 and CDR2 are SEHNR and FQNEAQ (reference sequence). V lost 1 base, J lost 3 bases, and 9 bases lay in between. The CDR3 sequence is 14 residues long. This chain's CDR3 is CASSLGGWDYGYTF. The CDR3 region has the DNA TGTGCCAGCAGCTTAGGGGGATGGGACTATGGCTACACCTTC.